This T cell receptor (beta chain) was recorded in a study of T-cell reconstitution after alpha-beta-depleted transplantation in children. The study's findings and limits: About two months after transplant, alpha-beta T cells reportedly came from several hundred expanded graft clones. Hyperexpanded clones declined; after one year, newly produced T cells mostly supplied diversity.

A TCRbeta library incorporating unique molecular identifiers was prepared. TCRdb redid the calling of the PCR reads with MiXCR, one entry per CDR3 protein. The table has approximately 500,000 distinct CDR3 sequences, about a quarter seen once. The V segment lost 4 bases and the J segment 4 bases; nucleotides outside the gene matches: 7. There are 14 residues in the CDR3. Germline V gene sequence: CDR1 SQVTM, CDR2 ANQGSEA. As regards this clonotype: Its antigen is as yet unknown.

V usage is TRBV29-1 and J usage is TRBJ2-1, with TRBD1 matching over 7 bases. The clonotype comes from a boy less than two years old with Wiskott-Aldrich syndrome, due to receive a stem cell transplant. The material was PBMCs, obtained before TCRalphabeta/CD19-depleted stem cell transplant. CDR3 coding DNA: TGCAGCGTTGTAAGGTCGGGACAGTACAATGAGCAGTTCTTC. Its translation is CSVVRSGQYNEQFF.